This TCR beta chain stems from a study of OX40 agonist ivuxolimab in advanced cancers. On this clone itself: Its specificity is not known.

Per the germline V gene, CDR1 is MGHRA and CDR2 is YSYEKL. The CDR3 spans 15 residues. V shed 0 bases and J shed 6 bases, with 15 bases lying between them. Cycle 7 day 1, cycle 4 day 1, and baseline were the timepoints at which blood was sampled. Study conclusions and caveats: In a subset of nonresponders, normalized T-cell clonal expansion was also low.

This table comes from immunoSEQ multiplex PCR, and its TCRdb copy is limited to in-frame clones, with some not included. The sample shows some 19,000 clones, 80% to 90% of them seen only once. The chain has TRBV4-1 and TRBJ2-7; possibly TRBD1 for D (5 bases). Material: CD4+ or CD8+ T cells sorted from blood, obtained in a trial of the OX40 agonist ivuxolimab. The sequence came from an adult with an advanced solid tumor such as melanoma, head and neck, liver or kidney cancer. The CDR3, as DNA: TGCGCCAGCAGCCAAGAGGTCCAGGGCCGAAGCGAGCAGTACTTC. This translates into CASSQEVQGRSEQYF.